Each of the 25 T cell receptor beta chains below was sequenced from the same sample in a study of T cell responses to AZD1222 COVID-19 vaccine (dated by TCRdb to about 2021). Interpreted using the paper, the time point label stands for: baseline before first vaccination. Receptor libraries were prepared by the immunoSEQ multiplex PCR assay. Here the immuneACCESS table is served through TCRdb, limited to in-frame sequences with V and J called. Missing clones are a known gap in these copies; in checked studies unresolved V genes cover under half, and the rest lacks a known reason. In all, the sample holds 55,000 to 75,000 clones, and about 80% of those were seen once. The top ten hold roughly an eighth of the sample. The sequencing here drew on peripheral blood, taken on day 0 of AZD1222 vaccination. The receptors derive from an adult in good health.

This chain links TRBV5-1 with TRBJ1-2; a weak D match, TRBD1 (6 bases). CDR1 and CDR2 from the germline V gene are SGHRS and YFSETQ. The CDR3 length is 14 residues. Trimming shortened V by 1 base and J by 5 bases, and 12 bases separated the two germline ends. CDR3 DNA sequence: TGCGCCAGCAGCTTGATGGCAGGGGAATATGGCTACACCTTC. Translated, it gives CASSLMAGEYGYTF.

This clone showed up just a few times. This chain uses TRBV6-6 with TRBJ1-2, with 10 positions matching TRBD1. Germline V CDR1 and CDR2: MNHNY, SVGAGI (reference sequence). This CDR3 is built from 12 residues. The J segment lost 3 bases and the V segment lost 8 bases, leaving 0 bases of the junction unmatched. DNA for the CDR3: TGTGCCAGCGGGACAGGGGACTATGGCTACACCTTC. This codes for CASGTGDYGYTF.

The chain employs TRBV10-3 and TRBJ2-2, with 8 nucleotides matching TRBD1. CDR1 and CDR2 (germline): ENHRY, SYGVKD. V gave up 7 bases and J gave up 1 base; unmatched junction bases: 8. The CDR3 is 16 amino acids. The CDR3 sequence is CAINRRDRQNTGELFF. CDR3 DNA: TGTGCCATCAATCGCCGGGACAGGCAGAACACCGGGGAGCTGTTTTTT.

J is TRBJ2-7 and V is TRBV28; 14 nucleotides align to TRBD2. V shed 3 bases, J shed 1 base, and the junction held 8 bases outside the gene matches. This CDR3 is 18 amino acids long. The germline V gene encodes CDR1 MDHEN and CDR2 SYDVKM. The CDR3 DNA follows: TGTGCCAGCAGTTTTAGACTAGCGGGGGGGAGGGTGTCCTACGAGCAGTACTTC. Amino acid sequence: CASSFRLAGGRVSYEQYF.

The chain uses TRBV7-2 and TRBJ1-4; possible D gene TRBD1, 6 bases. The CDR3 is 16 amino acids. Looked up from germline, CDR1 is SGHTA and CDR2 is FQGNSA. The V and J ends lost 4 bases and 7 bases respectively, with 19 bases between them. CDR3 protein: CASSYPLTGGGEKLFF. As DNA, the CDR3 is TGTGCCAGCAGCTACCCCCTGACAGGCGGGGGTGAAAAACTGTTTTTT.

The V gene is TRBV7-8, the J gene TRBJ2-3, with TRBD2 matching 7 bases. The V and J ends lost 5 bases and 3 bases, in that order; junction bases with no gene match: 14. In germline, CDR1 is SGHVS, CDR2 FQNEAQ. This CDR3 is built from 17 residues. CDR3 bases: TGTGCCAGCAGCGCCTCCTCCCCGGGACTAATTACAGATACGCAGTATTTT. Encoded protein: CASSASSPGLITDTQYF. Using reference TRBV7-8 and TRBJ2-3 for the parts outside the CDR3, the full variable domain is GAGVSQSPRYKVAKRGQDVALRCDPISGHVSLFWYQQALGQGPEFLTYFQNEAQLDKSGLPSDRFFAERPEGSVSTLKIQRTQQEDSAVYLCASSASSPGLITDTQYFGPGTRLTVL.

The chain combines TRBV7-8 with TRBJ1-5, with 8 nucleotides matching TRBD1. Losses at the gene ends were 5 bases for V and 9 bases for J; bases not matched to a gene: 12. The length of the CDR3 is 15 residues. In germline, CDR1 is SGHVS, CDR2 FQNEAQ. The CDR3 loop is CASSPNRQGNAPQHF. CDR3 coding DNA: TGTGCCAGCAGCCCTAACCGACAGGGGAATGCGCCCCAGCATTTT.

The rearrangement joins TRBV3-1 (or the pseudogene TRBV3-2) to TRBJ1-2; no clear D gene. V was shortened by 0 bases and J by 11 bases, with 19 bases between the two germline ends. Per the germline V gene, CDR1 is LGHDT and CDR2 is YNNKEL (reference sequence). The CDR3 totals 15 residues. The CDR3 coding sequence is TGTGCCAGCAGCCAAGATGGCGGGATGGAGTTAGATTACACCTTC. Translation gives CASSQDGGMELDYTF.

In DNA form, the CDR3 reads TGTGCCATCAGTGAGTCCGGGGGATACAATCAGCCCCAGCATTTT. It codes for CAISESGGYNQPQHF. The V call is TRBV10-3, the J call TRBJ1-5; tentatively, D is TRBD1 (5 bases). The CDR3 is 15 amino acids. Between the trimmed V and J ends, which lost 0 bases and 3 bases, there was a span of 9 bases. Germline V gene lookup returns CDR1 ENHRY and CDR2 SYGVKD.

V and J are TRBV9 and TRBJ1-3; no firm D call. Trimming took off 1 base at V and 0 bases at J, with 8 bases between the two ends. The germline V gene has CDR1 SGDLS and CDR2 YYNGEE. The CDR3 runs 15 residues. In DNA, the CDR3 is TGTGCCAGCAGCGTAAGAGGGAGCTCTGGAAACACCATATATTTT. Its protein product is CASSVRGSSGNTIYF.

The chain has TRBV30 and TRBJ2-3; D gene ambiguous. CDR1 is GTSNPN, CDR2 SVGIG, per germline (reference sequence). This CDR3 spans 13 amino acids. V lost 3 bases and J 4 bases, leaving 11 bases between the germline ends. The CDR3, as DNA: TGTGCCTGGAGCCGTTCTGGAGCAGATACGCAGTATTTT. It codes for CAWSRSGADTQYF.

The table lists this clone with a few counts. The rearrangement joins TRBV9 to TRBJ1-6; tentative D call: TRBD1 (5 bases). The ends were cut back, 0 bases at V and 4 bases at J, with 8 bases in the middle. The germline V gene encodes CDR1 SGDLS and CDR2 YYNGEE. The CDR3 has 15 amino acids. The chain's CDR3 is CASSVDSGYNSPLHF. CDR3 coding DNA: TGTGCCAGCAGCGTAGACTCAGGGTATAATTCACCCCTCCACTTT.

The chain carries TRBV3-1 (or the pseudogene TRBV3-2) and TRBJ2-7; no reliable D call. CDR1 LGHDT and CDR2 YNNKEL come from the germline V gene (reference sequence). Trimming pared 2 bases from V and 4 bases from J, leaving 18 bases between. The CDR3 sequence is 16 residues long. The CDR3 nucleotides read TGTGCCAGCAGCCAAAAACGGTCTTCTAAAGGGTACGAGCAGTACTTC. It translates to CASSQKRSSKGYEQYF.

This clone was found a few times. V and J are TRBV9 and TRBJ2-2; D could derive from TRBD1 or TRBD2 (5 bases each). Germline CDR1 and CDR2: SGDLS and YYNGEE. The CDR3 contains 15 residues. V gave up 3 bases and J gave up 2 bases, with 11 bases separating them. In DNA form, the CDR3 reads TGTGCCAGCAGCGCGGGGACCGTAAACACCGGGGAGCTGTTTTTT. Encoded protein: CASSAGTVNTGELFF.

The chain employs TRBV6-1 and TRBJ2-7, with D possibly being TRBD2 (6 bases). Trimming removed 0 bases at V and 4 bases at J, with 10 bases between. This CDR3 has 14 residues. Per the germline V gene, CDR1 is MNHNS and CDR2 is SASEGT. CDR3 DNA sequence: TGTGCCAGCAGTGAAGCTCTTAGCGGATACGAGCAGTACTTC. This translates into CASSEALSGYEQYF.

The CDR3 nucleotides are TGTGCCAGCAGTTTGTTGGGCCGGGGGGGCGTATATGAGCAGTTCTTC. Its protein product is CASSLLGRGGVYEQFF. This sequence joins TRBV28 and TRBJ2-1, with 8 bases identical to TRBD2. V trimming: 3 bases; J trimming: 8 bases; junction bases outside the gene matches: 12. Germline loops: CDR1 MDHEN, CDR2 SYDVKM. There are 16 residues in the CDR3.

The table lists this clone with a count of one. The CDR3 sequence is CASRGGAGTQETQYF. CDR3 nucleotide sequence: TGCGCCAGCAGAGGAGGAGCGGGGACCCAAGAGACCCAGTACTTC. The genes are TRBV5-1 and TRBJ2-5; 7 bases align to TRBD2. V lost 5 bases to trimming and J lost 1 base; unmatched junction nucleotides: 8. The CDR3 extends over 15 amino acids. Germline assignment: CDR1 SGHRS and CDR2 YFSETQ. Full variable domain (missing parts from reference TRBV5-1 and TRBJ2-5): KAGVTQTPRYLIKTRGQQVTLSCSPISGHRSVSWYQQTPGQGLQFLFEYFSETQRNKGNFPGRFSGRQFSNSRSEMNVSTLELGDSALYLCASRGGAGTQETQYFGPGTRLLVL.

The gene calls are TRBV7-3 and TRBJ2-2; 9 bases fit TRBD2. V trimming: 2 bases; J trimming: 7 bases; junction bases outside the gene matches: 2. The germline CDR1 and CDR2 sequences are SGHTA and FQGTGA. The CDR3 loop spans 14 amino acids. CDR3 region: CASSLSREGGELFF. CDR3 bases: TGTGCCAGCAGCTTATCGCGGGAGGGCGGGGAGCTGTTTTTT.

The rearrangement uses TRBV24-1 and TRBJ2-7, with D possibly TRBD1 on 6 matching bases. Trimming left V 4 bases short and J 0 bases short, with 21 bases between. From germline, CDR1 is KGHDR and CDR2 SFDVKD. The CDR3 spans 18 residues. Here the CDR3 DNA reads TGTGCCACCAGTGAAGGGGGTCCTTTCTTCTCTGGCTCCTACGAGCAGTACTTC. Residues: CATSEGGPFFSGSYEQYF.

The chain links TRBV5-1 to TRBJ2-7, with 9 bases identical to TRBD2. The germline V gene has CDR1 SGHRS and CDR2 YFSETQ. V lost 0 bases to trimming and J lost 2 bases; unmatched junction nucleotides: 6. The CDR3 consists of 16 residues. The CDR3 loop reads CASSLVFSGGAYEQYF. DNA of the CDR3: TGCGCCAGCAGCTTGGTCTTTAGCGGGGGTGCCTACGAGCAGTACTTC.

The table lists this clone with a few counts. The chain combines TRBV5-1 with TRBJ2-7; TRBD2 matches at 7 bases. J was trimmed by 2 bases and V by 1 base; bases with no gene match: 9. There are 16 residues in the CDR3. Per germline, CDR1 SGHRS and CDR2 YFSETQ. CDR3 amino acids: CASSLSAGPATYEQYF. The CDR3 DNA reads as TGCGCCAGCAGCTTGTCAGCGGGGCCTGCCACCTACGAGCAGTACTTC.

The chain couples TRBV11-2 to TRBJ1-2; 8 nucleotides match TRBD1. The germline gives CDR1 SGHAT, CDR2 FQNNGV. There are 14 residues in the CDR3. The J segment lost 4 bases and the V segment lost 5 bases, leaving 6 bases of the junction unmatched. CDR3 DNA sequence: TGTGCCAGCAGCCTAGCGGACAGGGTCTATGGCTACACCTTC. This gives the protein CASSLADRVYGYTF.

V gene TRBV19 combines with J gene TRBJ2-5; 9 positions match TRBD2. Germline lookup yields CDR1 LNHDA and CDR2 SQIVND (reference sequence). V dropped 5 bases and J dropped 5; count of bases not matched to a gene: 18. This CDR3 contains 18 residues. CDR3 nucleotides: TGTGCCAGTAGTTTTACCCTAGCGGGAACTCCCCCTGTGGAGACCCAGTACTTC. The encoded protein is CASSFTLAGTPPVETQYF.

The CDR3 nucleotides are TGTGCCAGCAGCCAAGTAAGGCAGGGAAATGAAAAACTGTTTTTT. Protein sequence: CASSQVRQGNEKLFF. The gene calls are TRBV14 and TRBJ1-4, with a weak D call TRBD1 (5 bases). Germline CDR1 and CDR2: SGHDN and FVKESK. This CDR3 has 15 amino acids. V was pared by 1 base and J by 5 bases, with 11 bases between.

The chain combines TRBV5-1 with TRBJ1-3; D call uncertain. This CDR3 region has 17 residues. V was trimmed by 2 bases and J by 0 bases, leaving 15 bases between them. Germline V gene data show CDR1 as SGHRS and CDR2 as YFSETQ. The CDR3 DNA reads TGCGCCAGCAGCTTCAACGAGGGCTCCTACTCTGGAAACACCATATATTTT. This translates into CASSFNEGSYSGNTIYF.